A selection of T cell receptor beta chains follows, all from one sample in a study of blood T cell repertoires in COVID-19. Produced via immunoSEQ multiplex PCR; TCRdb's table is partial and in-frame only. This sample has around 200,000 clones, with 80% to 90% found just once. Sequencing input: peripheral blood. The receptors here all came from a woman of 80 years or more with acute or convalescent COVID-19. Both conserved end residues are part of each CDR3. D genes are given only for firm matches. Only some rows state a clone size, as once, few, many or a class for expanded clones.

j_call v_call clone_size d_call cdr3_aa cdr3_nt
TRBJ1-1 TRBV7-9 - TRBD1 CASSFQQGATEAFF TGTGCCAGCAGCTTCCAACAGGGGGCCACTGAAGCTTTCTTT
TRBJ1-6 TRBV4-3 few - CASSQDGGSGSPLHF TGCGCCAGCAGCCAAGACGGGGGGTCGGGTTCACCCCTCCACTTT
TRBJ2-1 TRBV30 once TRBD2 CAWTSGRAGQFF TGTGCCTGGACTAGCGGGAGGGCGGGGCAGTTCTTC
TRBJ1-3 TRBV5-1 - TRBD1 CASSSTGNPGNTIYF TGCGCCAGCAGCTCGACAGGGAACCCTGGAAACACCATATATTTT
TRBJ1-6 TRBV3-1/TRBV3-2 few - CASSQDGGGNSPLHF TGTGCCAGCAGCCAAGACGGGGGAGGGAATTCACCCCTCCACTTT
TRBJ2-3 TRBV29-1 - - CSSERAMDTQYF TGCAGCTCTGAGAGAGCGATGGATACGCAGTATTTT
TRBJ2-1 TRBV5-1 - TRBD2 CASSLSGGPTNEQFF TGCGCCAGCAGCCTGAGCGGGGGGCCCACCAATGAGCAGTTCTTC
TRBJ2-3 TRBV7-3 - TRBD2 CASSLMPSGGTDTQYF TGTGCCAGCAGCTTAATGCCTAGCGGGGGCACAGATACGCAGTATTTT
TRBJ1-4 TRBV23-1 - TRBD1 CASSRRDRGRTNEKLFF TGCGCCAGCAGTCGACGGGACAGGGGGCGAACTAATGAAAAACTGTTTTTT
TRBJ1-2 TRBV6-2/TRBV6-3 - - CASSYSGRESYGYTF TGTGCCAGCAGTTACTCAGGGCGGGAGTCATATGGCTACACCTTC
TRBJ1-1 TRBV3-1/TRBV3-2 - - CASSQVSVNTEAFF TGTGCCAGCAGCCAAGTATCGGTGAACACTGAAGCTTTCTTT
TRBJ1-3 TRBV18 - - CASSPPVRPSGNTIYF TGTGCCAGCTCACCACCGGTCAGGCCCTCTGGAAACACCATATATTTT
TRBJ2-2 TRBV4-3 - - CASSQELELELFF TGCGCCAGCAGCCAAGAATTAGAGCTGGAGCTGTTTTTT
TRBJ2-2 TRBV27 few - CASSFRTGELFF TGTGCCAGCAGTTTCAGGACCGGGGAGCTGTTTTTT
TRBJ2-5 TRBV13 - TRBD1 CASQGQAQETQYF TGTGCCAGCCAGGGACAGGCACAAGAGACCCAGTACTTC
TRBJ1-2 TRBV6-2/TRBV6-3 - - CASSYSGQNYGYTF TGTGCCAGCAGTTACTCGGGGCAGAACTATGGCTACACCTTC